This is a list of T cell receptor beta chains from one sample in a study of beta chain features in type 1 diabetes. Using immunoSEQ multiplex PCR, the repertoire was profiled, and TCRdb retains in-frame clones only, with some absent. Among more than 100,000 clones listed, under 30% were seen once. Sequencing was carried out using central memory CD4+ T cells from blood. Receptors were obtained from a woman younger than 35 with type 1 diabetes. The conserved cysteine and the conserved F or W are not part of the CDR3 here. Clone size is given for some rows only: seen once, a few or many times, or a class if the clone is expanded.

j_gene,v_gene,abundance,CDR3aa
TRBJ2-1,TRBV11-2,few,ASSLESGYNEQF
TRBJ1-1,TRBV29-1,many,SVRGGTANTEAF
TRBJ2-7,TRBV25-1,.,ASSEQGPGKYEQY
TRBJ2-7,TRBV28,.,ASSEPPGTGAGRQY
TRBJ2-7,TRBV28,few,ASNSDSPYEQY
TRBJ2-1,TRBV5-1,many,ASSWEPGLPGVQF
TRBJ2-5,TRBV28,.,ASSPSSPRETQY
TRBJ2-2,TRBV7-3,.,ASSLGQGNTGELF
TRBJ2-2,TRBV27,few,ASSYMTGELF
TRBJ2-2,TRBV7-8,.,ASSLVRLAAPGELF
TRBJ1-1,TRBV19,few,ASSARGGGTEAF
TRBJ2-5,TRBV5-1,.,ASSPGTGVQETQY
TRBJ2-3,TRBV5-4,few,ASSLDIDTQY
TRBJ2-2,TRBV5-8,few,ASSVSTGNTGELF
TRBJ2-3,TRBV5-1,.,ASSPGLVTDTQY
TRBJ2-7,TRBV28,many,AIKQGAREQY
TRBJ2-1,TRBV2,.,ASLAGRSYNEQF
TRBJ1-1,TRBV13,.,ASRTLQGANLAEAF
TRBJ1-1,TRBV5-1,few,ASSLVGQGNTEAF
TRBJ2-7,TRBV21-1,.,ASSKGGQTRYEQY
TRBJ2-7,TRBV5-1,.,ASSAGTGGHEQY
TRBJ2-2,TRBV19,.,AIHSAETGELF
TRBJ2-7,TRBV7-6,few,ASSLAGTSGRREQY
TRBJ2-2,TRBV29-1,.,SVLVAASGIAGELF
TRBJ2-1,TRBV27,.,ASSFWPVEGQF
TRBJ2-1,TRBV10-3,few,AISAENEQF
TRBJ1-5,TRBV6-5,.,ASSPGPTQPQH
TRBJ2-5,TRBV7-8,few,ASSLRREGLETQY
TRBJ2-2,TRBV11-2,.,ASSLMVAANTGELF
TRBJ2-1,TRBV27,.,ASRDLAGGQF
TRBJ2-3,TRBV11-2,few,ASSPGLADLDTQY
TRBJ2-5,TRBV2,.,ASAGSRNQETQY
TRBJ1-1,TRBV29-1,.,SVVPQGGGNTEAF
TRBJ1-1,TRBV5-4,.,ASSYGQGVIGAF